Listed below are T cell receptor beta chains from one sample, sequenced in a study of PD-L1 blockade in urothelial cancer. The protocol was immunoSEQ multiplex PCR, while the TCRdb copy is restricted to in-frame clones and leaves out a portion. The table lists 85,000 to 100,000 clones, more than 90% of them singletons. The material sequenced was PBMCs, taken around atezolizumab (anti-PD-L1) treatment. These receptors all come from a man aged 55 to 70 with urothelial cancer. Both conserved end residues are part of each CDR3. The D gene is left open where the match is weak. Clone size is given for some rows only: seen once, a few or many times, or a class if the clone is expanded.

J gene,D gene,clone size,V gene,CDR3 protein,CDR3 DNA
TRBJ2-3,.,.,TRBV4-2,CASSQETRSPDTQYF,TGTGCCAGCAGCCAAGAAACTAGGTCACCAGATACGCAGTATTTT
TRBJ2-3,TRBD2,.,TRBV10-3,CALRAGRFTDTQYF,TGTGCCTTAAGAGCGGGGAGGTTTACAGATACGCAGTATTTT
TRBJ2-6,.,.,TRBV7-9,CASAFRAGANVLTF,TGTGCCAGCGCCTTCCGGGCTGGGGCCAACGTCCTGACTTTC
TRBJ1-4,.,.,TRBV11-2,CASSPWRASGEKLFF,TGTGCCAGCAGCCCGTGGAGGGCCTCGGGTGAAAAACTGTTTTTT
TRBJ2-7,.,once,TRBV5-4,CAYAEGAGYEQYF,TGTGCCTATGCGGAGGGGGCGGGGTACGAGCAGTACTTC
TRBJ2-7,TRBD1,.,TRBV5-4,CASSYRDRGYEQYF,TGTGCCAGCAGCTACCGGGACAGGGGTTACGAGCAGTACTTC
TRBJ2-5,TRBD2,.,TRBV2,CASSYGGGETQYF,TGTGCCAGCAGTTATGGGGGGGGTGAGACCCAGTACTTC
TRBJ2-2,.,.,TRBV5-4,CASSLDRVAGELFF,TGTGCCAGCAGCTTGGACAGGGTGGCCGGGGAGCTGTTTTTT
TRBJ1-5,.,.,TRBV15,CATSRDRGRGGDQPQHF,TGTGCCACCAGCAGAGATCGAGGCAGGGGAGGGGATCAGCCCCAGCATTTT
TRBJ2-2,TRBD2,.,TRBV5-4,CASSAAGGRTGELFF,TGTGCCAGCAGCGCAGCGGGAGGGAGGACCGGGGAGCTGTTTTTT
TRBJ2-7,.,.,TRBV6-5,CASSYSEAYPYEQYF,TGTGCCAGCAGTTACTCCGAGGCCTACCCCTACGAGCAGTACTTC
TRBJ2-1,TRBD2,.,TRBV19,CASSTGLASYNEQFF,TGTGCCAGTAGTACGGGACTAGCCTCCTACAATGAGCAGTTCTTC
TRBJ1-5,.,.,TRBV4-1,CASSQESGNQPQHF,TGCGCCAGCAGCCAAGAGTCCGGGAATCAGCCCCAGCATTTT
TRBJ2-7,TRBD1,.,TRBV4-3,CASSQVLRTGGSYEQYF,TGCGCCAGCAGCCAAGTCCTTCGGACAGGGGGATCCTACGAGCAGTACTTC
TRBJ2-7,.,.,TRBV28,CASRGSVGLASEQYF,TGTGCCAGCAGGGGTAGCGTGGGGTTGGCTAGCGAGCAGTACTTC
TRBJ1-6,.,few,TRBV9,CASSAKWGNSPLHF,TGTGCCAGCAGTGCCAAATGGGGCAATTCACCCCTCCACTTT
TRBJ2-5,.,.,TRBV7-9,CASLPGSQETQYF,TGTGCCAGCCTTCCGGGATCTCAAGAGACCCAGTACTTC
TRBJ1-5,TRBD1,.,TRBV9,CASSVGTGNFQPQHF,TGTGCCAGCAGCGTGGGGACAGGGAACTTTCAGCCCCAGCATTTT
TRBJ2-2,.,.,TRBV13,CASSLVPASSTGELFF,TGTGCCAGCAGCTTAGTTCCTGCCTCGAGCACCGGGGAGCTGTTTTTT
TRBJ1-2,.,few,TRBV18,CASSPETGYGYTF,TGTGCCAGCTCACCAGAGACGGGATATGGCTACACCTTC
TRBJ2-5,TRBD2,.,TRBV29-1,CSAGGLAETQYF,TGCAGCGCCGGAGGACTAGCCGAGACCCAGTACTTC
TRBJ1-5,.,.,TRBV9,CASSVGPEWGEHSNQPQHF,TGTGCCAGCAGCGTAGGACCTGAGTGGGGGGAACATAGCAATCAGCCCCAGCATTTT